This record looks at one T cell receptor beta chain sequence and its context. The antigen remains unidentified. V shed 6 bases and J shed 2 bases, with 14 bases lying between them. The CDR3 contains 14 residues. Germline-derived CDR1 and CDR2 are SQVTM and ANQGSEA. Treatment described: approximately 18 received Ad26.COV2.S at low or high dose, single or two shots; roughly five received placebo; per-sample allocation not given. Vaccine and placebo recipients were sampled on day 63 after the first injection. Wuhan-strain spike was delivered by a replication-incompetent Ad26 vector. Here immunoSEQ multiplex PCR was the method, and the copy in TCRdb shows in-frame clones only, minus some. The sample carries about 320,000 clones, more than 70% recorded once. These data belong to a study of Ad26.COV2.S vaccination and SARS-CoV-2 variants. For the study at large: In the study, Ad26.COV2.S was injected intramuscularly once, or twice 56 days apart. Points from the study as a whole: TCR breadth and depth analyses may have underestimated total T cell responses.

Sequencing used peripheral blood, obtained in a trial of Ad26.COV2.S vaccine versus placebo. This rearrangement joins TRBV29-1 to TRBJ1-5, with D unresolved. The origin of this receptor is a person aged 18-65 years who received the Ad26.COV2.S COVID-19 vaccine or a placebo. The CDR3 DNA follows: TGCAGCGTGAAGGCTGGGTCCGGCAATCAGCCCCAGCATTTT. It codes for CSVKAGSGNQPQHF.